The 2 T cell receptor beta chains below come from one sample, sequenced in a study of PD-L1 blockade in urothelial cancer. Time point indicated: pretreatment peripheral blood. Data came from immunoSEQ multiplex PCR; TCRdb stores just in-frame clones and leaves some out. The sample carries tens of thousands of clones, around 86% recorded once. The input for sequencing was PBMCs, taken around atezolizumab (anti-PD-L1) treatment. The origin of the receptors is a man aged 55 to 70 with urothelial cancer.

The J gene is TRBJ2-5, the V gene TRBV11-2; 7 positions match TRBD1. CDR1 is SGHAT, CDR2 FQNNGV, per germline. The CDR3 sequence is 12 residues long. The junction had 5 bases not matched to a gene; V was cut back by 4 bases and J by 9 bases. The CDR3: CASSSTGVAQYF. The CDR3 nucleotides are TGTGCCAGCAGCTCCACAGGGGTGGCCCAGTACTTC.

The genes are TRBV7-2 and TRBJ1-2; a weak D match, TRBD1 (5 bases). The germline V gene encodes CDR1 SGHTA and CDR2 FQGNSA. Trimming stripped 5 bases from V and 5 bases from J, with 12 bases between. This CDR3 comprises 13 residues. In nucleotides, the CDR3 is TGTGCCAGCAGCAGGGGACTTGGGTATGGCTACACCTTC. Protein: CASSRGLGYGYTF.